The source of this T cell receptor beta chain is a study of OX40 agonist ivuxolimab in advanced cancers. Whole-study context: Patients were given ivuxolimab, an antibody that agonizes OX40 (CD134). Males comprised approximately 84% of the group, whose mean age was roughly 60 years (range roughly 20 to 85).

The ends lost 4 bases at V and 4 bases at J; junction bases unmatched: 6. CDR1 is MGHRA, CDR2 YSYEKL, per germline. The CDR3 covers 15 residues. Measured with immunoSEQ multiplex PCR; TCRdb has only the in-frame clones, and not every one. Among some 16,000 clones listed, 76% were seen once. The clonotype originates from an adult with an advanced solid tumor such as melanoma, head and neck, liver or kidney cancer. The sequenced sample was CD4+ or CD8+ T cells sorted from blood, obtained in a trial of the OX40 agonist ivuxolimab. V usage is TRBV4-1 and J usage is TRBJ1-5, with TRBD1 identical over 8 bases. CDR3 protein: CASSPTGDPNQPQHF. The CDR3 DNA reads TGCGCCAGCAGCCCGACAGGGGACCCTAATCAGCCCCAGCATTTT.